The next 22 T cell receptor beta chains were all read from a single sample in a study of cytotoxic CD8 clonotypes in ibrutinib-treated CLL. TCRdb's copy holds only in-frame clones and misses some; the assay was immunoSEQ multiplex PCR. The data hold 140,000 or so clones, with about four fifths observed a single time. The material sequenced was PBMCs, taken after 12 months of ibrutinib treatment. These receptors all come from a human donor with chronic lymphocytic leukemia.

The chain is built from TRBV2 and TRBJ2-1; 10 nucleotides agree with TRBD1. The J segment lost 6 bases and the V segment lost 7 bases, leaving 6 bases of the junction unmatched. Germline CDR1 and CDR2: SNHLY and FYNNEI. This CDR3 is 14 amino acids long. DNA for the CDR3: TGTGCCAGCAATCGACAGGGGGCCTCCAATGAGCAGTTCTTC. This encodes CASNRQGASNEQFF. Together with reference TRBV2 and TRBJ2-1, the CDR3 gives the full variable domain: EPEVTQTPSHQVTQMGQEVILRCVPISNHLYFYWYRQILGQKVEFLVSFYNNEISEKSEIFDDQFSVERPDGSNFTLKIRSTKLEDSAMYFCASNRQGASNEQFFGPGTRLTVL.

The rearrangement uses TRBV9 and TRBJ2-1; TRBD1 agrees at 8 bases. The germline gives CDR1 SGDLS, CDR2 YYNGEE. The CDR3 spans 14 residues. Unmatched junction bases numbered 6, after V lost 6 bases and J lost 4 bases. CDR3 in amino acids: CASTRDRTYNEQFF. The CDR3 DNA reads TGTGCCAGCACCAGGGACAGGACGTACAATGAGCAGTTCTTC. The full variable domain, rest sourced from reference TRBV9 and TRBJ2-1, is DSGVTQTPKHLITATGQRVTLRCSPRSGDLSVYWYQQSLDQGLQFLIQYYNGEERAKGNILERFSAQQFPDLHSELNLSSLELGDSALYFCASTRDRTYNEQFFGPGTRLTVL.

V usage is TRBV5-1 and J usage is TRBJ2-7; D remains ambiguous. The CDR3 extends over 15 amino acids. CDR1 and CDR2 from the germline V gene are SGHRS and YFSETQ. Trimming left V 1 base short and J 3 bases short, with 14 bases between. The CDR3: CASSLTGDTNYEQYF. In nucleotides, the CDR3 is TGCGCCAGCAGCTTGACCGGTGACACCAACTACGAGCAGTACTTC.

The chain uses TRBV7-2 and TRBJ2-1; 8 bases agree with TRBD1. Looked up from germline, CDR1 is SGHTA and CDR2 is FQGNSA. The CDR3 consists of 15 residues. V shed 3 bases, J shed 4 bases, and the junction held 5 bases outside the gene matches. CDR3 DNA: TGTGCCAGCAGCTTGGCGGGACAGGTATACAATGAGCAGTTCTTC. The encoded protein is CASSLAGQVYNEQFF.

This chain connects TRBV28 to TRBJ2-2; TRBD2 might be the D (5 bases). Between the trimmed V and J ends, which lost 1 base and 5 bases, there was a span of 14 bases. There are 16 residues in the CDR3. Germline V lookup: CDR1 MDHEN, CDR2 SYDVKM. CDR3 coding DNA: TGTGCCAGCAGTTTATTAGGTGGGAGAGGGACCGGGGAGCTGTTTTTT. Its translation is CASSLLGGRGTGELFF.

The chain recombines TRBV4-2 with TRBJ1-2; D might be TRBD1 (5 bases). The CDR3 has 15 amino acids. CDR1 and CDR2 (germline): LGHNA, YNFKEQ. V dropped 3 bases and J dropped 2 bases, with 13 bases sitting between them. The CDR3 here is CASSQAGPRNYGYTF. CDR3 coding DNA: TGTGCCAGCAGCCAGGCGGGACCGCGGAACTATGGCTACACCTTC.

In this sample, this clone turned up once. The chain uses TRBV18 and TRBJ2-5; D gene unclear. The CDR3 has 14 residues. The germline V gene encodes CDR1 KGHSH and CDR2 LQKENI. Trimming took off 2 bases at V and 2 bases at J, with 9 bases between the two ends. The CDR3: CASSPSPSQETQYF. CDR3 DNA: TGTGCCAGCTCACCATCACCCAGTCAAGAGACCCAGTACTTC.

The V call is TRBV15, the J call TRBJ1-5; D unresolved. CDR1 and CDR2 (germline): LNHNV, YYDKDF (reference sequence). The V and J ends lost 3 bases and 2 bases respectively, with 11 bases between them. The CDR3 spans 15 residues. CDR3 sequence: CATSSRVVGNQPQHF. The CDR3 DNA is TGTGCCACCAGCAGCCGGGTTGTGGGCAATCAGCCCCAGCATTTT.

This clone showed up just once. The rearrangement joins TRBV10-2 to TRBJ1-3; weak D call: TRBD1 (5 bases). Germline CDR1 is WSHSY and CDR2 is SAAADI. The CDR3 is 13 residues long. The germline V and J ends were trimmed by 7 bases and 0 bases, with 7 bases remaining between them. For the CDR3, the DNA is TGCGCCAGCAAAAGGGGCTCTGGAAACACCATATATTTT. As protein: CASKRGSGNTIYF.

The chain links TRBV7-6 to TRBJ1-1; the match to TRBD1 covers 10 bases. CDR1 is SGHVS, CDR2 FNYEAQ, per germline. The CDR3 length is 15 residues. Trimming at V came to 4 bases and at J to 5 bases, leaving 7 bases not matched to a gene. The CDR3 is CASSSLDRGGTEAFF. DNA for the CDR3: TGTGCCAGCAGCTCCCTGGACAGGGGGGGTACTGAAGCTTTCTTT. Based on the CDR3 plus reference TRBV7-6 and TRBJ1-1, the full variable domain is GAGVSQSPRYKVTKRGQDVALRCDPISGHVSLYWYRQALGQGPEFLTYFNYEAQQDKSGLPNDRFSAERPEGSISTLTIQRTEQRDSAMYRCASSSLDRGGTEAFFGQGTRLTVV.

As regards this clone: Distinct nucleotide sequences in the sample also encode this CDR3. The rearrangement links TRBV19 to TRBJ2-2; TRBD1 agrees at 7 bases. Germline V gene lookup returns CDR1 LNHDA and CDR2 SQIVND (reference sequence). After removal of 6 bases from V and 1 base from J, the junction contained 5 bases not matched to a gene. CDR3 length: 15 amino acids. CDR3 sequence: CASSRTGRNTGELFF. The DNA of the CDR3 is TGTGCCAGTAGCAGGACAGGCCGGAACACCGGGGAGCTGTTTTTT.

The chain combines TRBV5-1 with TRBJ1-2; TRBD1 is a possible D gene (5 bases). Trimming pared 0 bases from V and 8 bases from J, leaving 14 bases between. In germline, CDR1 is SGHRS, CDR2 YFSETQ. The CDR3 runs to 14 residues. The CDR3 loop reads CASSLGGGAGGYTF. The CDR3 coding sequence is TGCGCCAGCAGCTTGGGAGGAGGGGCCGGAGGCTACACCTTC.

This chain joins TRBV7-2 and TRBJ2-2; D call uncertain. The CDR3 is 16 residues long. Germline V lookup: CDR1 SGHTA, CDR2 FQGNSA. Trimming cost V 5 bases and J 2 bases, with 15 bases left between them. CDR3 amino acids: CASSLMRLKNTGELFF. The CDR3 bases are TGTGCCAGCAGCCTCATGAGGCTAAAAAACACCGGGGAGCTGTTTTTT.

The chain links TRBV6-5 to TRBJ1-5, with D unresolved. V lost 8 bases, J lost 6 bases, and 8 bases lay in between. The CDR3 length is 11 residues. Germline values: CDR1 MNHEY, CDR2 SVGAGI. CDR3 nucleotides: TGTGCCAGCTCGGGATTTCAGCCCCAGCATTTT. Its translation is CASSGFQPQHF.

This clone was detected only a few times. V gene TRBV6-5 combines with J gene TRBJ1-3; D is perhaps TRBD1 (5 bases). V lost 2 bases and J lost 2, with 13 bases in between. This CDR3 is 16 amino acids long. The germline V gene encodes CDR1 MNHEY and CDR2 SVGAGI. CDR3: CASSYIAGLAGNTIYF. CDR3 nucleotide sequence: TGTGCCAGCAGTTACATTGCGGGACTGGCTGGAAACACCATATATTTT.

This clone appeared once. Here the CDR3 reads CASSKGQGSVYGYTF. The CDR3 DNA is TGCGCCAGCAGCAAAGGACAGGGATCGGTCTATGGCTACACCTTC. The rearrangement links TRBV5-1 to TRBJ1-2; 8 nucleotides match TRBD1. V lost 4 bases, J lost 4 bases, and 9 bases stayed unmatched. The CDR3 is 15 residues long. Germline CDR1 reads SGHRS; CDR2 reads YFSETQ.

The rearrangement joins TRBV7-9 to TRBJ1-1, with TRBD1 matching over 7 bases. Looked up from germline, CDR1 is SEHNR and CDR2 is FQNEAQ (reference sequence). Trimming removed 5 bases from V and 3 bases from J; junction bases left unmatched: 6. This CDR3 spans 14 amino acids. The CDR3 sequence: CASSVQGRDTEAFF. The CDR3 DNA sequence: TGTGCCAGCAGCGTACAGGGGCGGGACACTGAAGCTTTCTTT.

For this clone: One junction end does not reproduce the germline sequence, and a read error may be involved. The chain combines TRBV7-7 with TRBJ2-1, with D unresolved. This CDR3 comprises 13 residues. Germline V lookup: CDR1 SSHAT, CDR2 FNYEAQ (reference sequence). The CDR3 spells CASSLGLYNVQFF. The CDR3, as DNA: TGTGCTAGCAGCTTAGGTCTATACAATGTGCAGTTCTTC.

The chain combines TRBV27 with TRBJ2-1; TRBD2 is a possible D gene (7 bases). V gave up 3 bases and J gave up 4 bases, with 13 bases separating them. Germline CDR1 MNHEY, CDR2 SMNVEV (reference sequence). This CDR3 comprises 15 residues. The CDR3 nucleotides read TGTGCCAGCAGTTTGCGGGAGACAGGTTACAATGAGCAGTTCTTC. It is translated as CASSLRETGYNEQFF.

V usage is TRBV5-6 and J usage is TRBJ2-5; 10 bases are a match to TRBD2. Germline V gives CDR1 SGHDT, CDR2 YYEEEE. Unmatched junction bases numbered 5, after V lost 1 base and J lost 5 bases. This CDR3 comprises 15 residues. This CDR3 reads CASSLLAGGWETQYF. CDR3 DNA sequence: TGTGCCAGCAGCTTGTTAGCGGGAGGATGGGAGACCCAGTACTTC.

J is TRBJ2-7 and V is TRBV15; D gene unclear. This CDR3 has 15 residues. Trimming cost V 3 bases and J 0 bases, with 12 bases left between them. The germline CDR1 and CDR2 sequences are LNHNV and YYDKDF (reference sequence). In DNA, the CDR3 is TGTGCCACCAGCAGTGCTGACTGGAGCTCCTACGAGCAGTACTTC. It specifies CATSSADWSSYEQYF.

The J gene is TRBJ2-2, the V gene TRBV5-6; weak D call: TRBD1 (6 bases). The V and J ends lost 2 bases and 5 bases respectively, with 10 bases between them. CDR1 is SGHDT and CDR2 is YYEEEE in the germline V gene. This CDR3 spans 14 amino acids. The CDR3 spells CASSLYRETGELFF. In nucleotides, the CDR3 is TGTGCCAGCAGCTTATACAGGGAAACCGGGGAGCTGTTTTTT.